The next 19 T cell receptor beta chains were all read from a single sample in a study of T cells after yellow fever vaccination (dated by TCRdb to the late 2010s). Receptor amplification or capture employed 5' RACE. TCRdb records Illumina HiSeq 2500 as the sequencer. Starting from the raw public reads, TCRdb applied fastp trimming at Q25, assembled clones with MiXCR and retained in-frame beta chains. Every distinct CDR3 protein forms one entry, paired with its most common genes and DNA. The sample table records approximately 610,000 distinct CDR3 sequences; about 17% of these occur just once. 15% to 20% of the sample is taken by the ten largest. Interpreted using the paper, the treatment or condition label stands for: live attenuated yellow fever vaccine strain. Material: PBMCs, obtained 5 to 6 days after the first yellow fever vaccination. These receptors were taken from a young man who received the YFV17D yellow fever vaccine.

V usage is TRBV29-1 and J usage is TRBJ1-1, with a tentative D call TRBD1 (5 bases). Germline loops: CDR1 SQVTM, CDR2 ANQGSEA. The V gene lost 3 bases and the J gene lost 7 bases, with 12 bases spanning the gap. The CDR3 runs to 12 residues. The CDR3 nucleotides read TGCAGCGTTGAGGGAGCGAGGGGTGAAGCTTTCTTT. Its protein product is CSVEGARGEAFF.

This clonotype was counted between two and nine times. The rearrangement joins TRBV7-3 to TRBJ2-3; the D is unclear. The germline CDR1 and CDR2 sequences are SGHTA and FQGTGA. The CDR3 has 16 amino acids. V lost 3 bases and J 0 bases, leaving 13 bases between the germline ends. CDR3 DNA: TGTGCCAGCAGCTTCGTCTCCATGAGGAGCACAGATACGCAGTATTTT. Protein product: CASSFVSMRSTDTQYF.

The CDR3, as DNA: TGCAGCGCGGAACCCCTAGCGGGGACCACAGATACGCAGTATTTT. Residues: CSAEPLAGTTDTQYF. The chain links TRBV29-1 to TRBJ2-3; 9 bases agree with TRBD2. The germline V gene has CDR1 SQVTM and CDR2 ANQGSEA. V gave up 7 bases and J gave up 2 bases; unmatched junction bases: 10. The CDR3 length is 15 residues.

The chain links TRBV12-5 to TRBJ1-5; possibly TRBD1 for D (5 bases). The CDR3 sequence is 15 residues long. V lost 6 bases to trimming and J lost 4 bases, with 16 bases between them. Germline lookup yields CDR1 LGHNT and CDR2 FRNRAP. The CDR3, as DNA: TGTGCTAGTGGGACTGGGACTCCTAGGAATCAGCCCCAGCATTTT. It is translated as CASGTGTPRNQPQHF.

The chain is built from TRBV7-9 and TRBJ2-2; 10 bases line up with TRBD1. Germline CDR1 SEHNR, CDR2 FQNEAQ (reference sequence). The CDR3 has 16 residues. V was pared by 6 bases and J by 5 bases, with 9 bases of the junction left unmatched. As DNA, the CDR3 is TGTGCCAGCAGGCCAATGGGACAGGGGATGACCGGGGAGCTGTTTTTT. Translation gives CASRPMGQGMTGELFF.

V gene TRBV15 combines with J gene TRBJ2-1, with 10 bases matching TRBD2. The V and J ends lost 0 bases and 1 base, in that order; junction bases with no gene match: 9. CDR3 length: 19 amino acids. The germline CDR1 and CDR2 sequences are LNHNV and YYDKDF (reference sequence). The CDR3 reads CATSRDNSGGAGSYNEQFF. DNA for the CDR3: TGTGCCACCAGCAGAGATAACAGCGGGGGGGCCGGATCCTACAATGAGCAGTTCTTC. Full variable domain (outside the CDR3, taken from reference TRBV15 and TRBJ2-1): DAMVIQNPRYQVTQFGKPVTLSCSQTLNHNVMYWYQQKSSQAPKLLFHYYDKDFNNEADTPDNFQSRRPNTSFCFLDIRSPGLGDTAMYLCATSRDNSGGAGSYNEQFFGPGTRLTVL.

V is TRBV27 and J is TRBJ2-6, with D perhaps given as TRBD1 or TRBD2 (6 bases each). This CDR3 has 14 amino acids. Germline CDR1 is MNHEY and CDR2 is SMNVEV (reference sequence). The V end lost 8 bases, the J end lost 4 bases, and 12 bases lay between the germline ends. CDR3 sequence reads: CASAGGEGANVLTF. CDR3 coding DNA: TGTGCCAGCGCCGGGGGCGAAGGGGCCAACGTCCTGACTTTC.

This clonotype was seen a handful of times. This rearrangement joins TRBV30 to TRBJ1-5; TRBD1 matches at 11 bases. V shed 0 bases, J shed 7 bases, and the junction held 5 bases outside the gene matches. This CDR3 contains 15 residues. The germline V gene has CDR1 GTSNPN and CDR2 SVGIG (reference sequence). CDR3 protein: CAWSVGQGDNQPQHF. As DNA, the CDR3 is TGTGCCTGGAGTGTGGGACAGGGGGACAACCAGCCCCAGCATTTT. The complete variable domain, with remaining parts taken from reference TRBV30 and TRBJ1-5, reads SQTIHQWPATLVQPVGSPLSLECTVEGTSNPNLYWYRQAAGRGLQLLFYSVGIGQISSEVPQNLSASRPQDRQFILSSKKLLLSDSGFYLCAWSVGQGDNQPQHFGDGTRLSIL.

CDR3 DNA: TGTGCCAGCAGTTATACCGTGGTCAACGCTAGGGAGCTGTTTTTT. Amino acids: CASSYTVVNARELFF. This rearrangement joins TRBV6-5 to TRBJ2-2; the D is unclear. V shed 3 bases and J shed 9 bases, with 17 bases lying between them. This CDR3 has 15 residues. The germline V gene has CDR1 MNHEY and CDR2 SVGAGI.

This clonotype has only a few counts. This sequence joins TRBV23-1 and TRBJ2-7; 9 positions match TRBD2. TRBV23-1 is assigned to the ORF class and has an uncertain function. J was trimmed by 7 bases and V by 11 bases; bases with no gene match: 21. CDR3 length: 16 residues. The CDR3 DNA sequence: TGCGCCCCCGGCCCGCACGGGACTAGCCCCTCTTATGAGCAGTACTTC. This encodes CAPGPHGTSPSYEQYF.

This clonotype was seen more than once but under ten times. DNA for the CDR3: TGTGCCAGCTCACCACCGGGCAGAGTCTACGAGCAGTACTTC. It specifies CASSPPGRVYEQYF. This chain connects TRBV18 to TRBJ2-7; D is ambiguous. The CDR3 is 14 residues long. Germline V gene lookup returns CDR1 KGHSH and CDR2 LQKENI. V gave up 0 bases and J gave up 3 bases, with 9 bases separating them.

V and J are TRBV6-5 and TRBJ2-5, with TRBD1 matching over 9 bases. CDR1 MNHEY and CDR2 SVGAGI come from the germline V gene. The CDR3 covers 15 residues. V shed 2 bases, J shed 1 base, and the junction held 2 bases outside the gene matches. As DNA, the CDR3 is TGTGCCAGCAGTTACGGGACAGGGTTCCAAGAGACCCAGTACTTC. Translating it yields CASSYGTGFQETQYF.

The chain recombines TRBV10-3 with TRBJ2-1; 13 nucleotides match TRBD2. CDR3 length: 15 amino acids. J lost 9 bases, V lost 2 bases, and 4 bases had no gene match. Germline V gene lookup returns CDR1 ENHRY and CDR2 SYGVKD. CDR3 loop: CAISETSGGAGEQFF. CDR3 bases: TGTGCCATCAGTGAGACTAGCGGGGGGGCCGGTGAGCAGTTCTTC.

This rearrangement joins TRBV10-2 to TRBJ2-1, with 10 bases aligning to TRBD2. V was pared by 2 bases and J by 6 bases, with 4 bases of the junction left unmatched. CDR3 length: 15 residues. Looked up from germline, CDR1 is WSHSY and CDR2 is SAAADI. CDR3 loop: CASSESLAGANEQFF. In nucleotides, the CDR3 is TGCGCCAGCAGTGAGAGTCTAGCGGGGGCCAATGAGCAGTTCTTC.

This clonotype was counted a few times. The chain joins TRBV4-1 to TRBJ1-2, with D unresolved. The CDR3 contains 19 residues. V lost 0 bases to trimming and J lost 0 bases, with 20 bases between them. CDR1 and CDR2 (germline): MGHRA, YSYEKL. Here the CDR3 DNA reads TGCGCCAGCAGCCAAGACCCCGCCGCCTCGGCCCCCGCTAACTATGGCTACACCTTC. Translating it yields CASSQDPAASAPANYGYTF.

In its sample, this clonotype was seen a few times. The chain combines TRBV6-1 with TRBJ1-1, with D unclear. The CDR3 has 16 residues. Germline assignment: CDR1 MNHNS and CDR2 SASEGT. Trimming pared 6 bases from V and 3 bases from J, leaving 20 bases between. The CDR3 spells CASRPRLTGAHTEAFF. The CDR3, as DNA: TGTGCCAGCAGGCCCCGACTGACGGGCGCGCACACTGAAGCTTTCTTT.

J is TRBJ2-4 and V is TRBV20-1; 8 positions agree with TRBD2. This CDR3 spans 15 amino acids. After removal of 6 bases from V and 3 bases from J, the junction contained 10 bases not matched to a gene. The germline CDR1 and CDR2 sequences are DFQATT and SNEGSKA (reference sequence). The CDR3, as DNA: TGCAGTGCCCCGGGGGGGGGCGCAGGCAAAAACATTCAGTACTTC. This encodes CSAPGGGAGKNIQYF.

This clonotype was seen more than once but under ten times. The V gene is TRBV5-1, the J gene TRBJ2-5; the D gene is possibly TRBD1 (6 bases). The CDR3 consists of 14 residues. V lost 0 bases, J lost 4 bases, and 10 bases lay in between. Germline-derived CDR1 and CDR2 are SGHRS and YFSETQ. The CDR3 coding sequence is TGCGCCAGCAGCTTGGAGGGGGTACGAGAGACCCAGTACTTC. Its protein product is CASSLEGVRETQYF. Full variable domain (rest looked up from reference TRBV5-1 and TRBJ2-5): KAGVTQTPRYLIKTRGQQVTLSCSPISGHRSVSWYQQTPGQGLQFLFEYFSETQRNKGNFPGRFSGRQFSNSRSEMNVSTLELGDSALYLCASSLEGVRETQYFGPGTRLLVL.

This clonotype was picked up a small number of times. The J gene is TRBJ2-2, the V gene TRBV12-3 or TRBV12-4, with D possibly TRBD1 on 5 matching bases. Deletions cut 5 bases from V and 6 bases from J, with 16 bases between. This CDR3 has 15 amino acids. The CDR3 DNA is TGTGCCAGCAGTCCAACGTCAGGGTTGGCCGGGGAGCTGTTTTTT. Protein: CASSPTSGLAGELFF.